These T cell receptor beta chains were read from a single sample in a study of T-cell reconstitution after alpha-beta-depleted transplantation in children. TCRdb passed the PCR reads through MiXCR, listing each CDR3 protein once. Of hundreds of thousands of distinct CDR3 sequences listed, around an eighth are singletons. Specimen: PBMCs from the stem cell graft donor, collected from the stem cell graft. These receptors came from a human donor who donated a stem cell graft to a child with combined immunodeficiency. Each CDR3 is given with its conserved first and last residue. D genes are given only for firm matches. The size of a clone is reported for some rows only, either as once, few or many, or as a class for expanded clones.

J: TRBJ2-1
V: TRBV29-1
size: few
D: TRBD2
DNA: TGCAGCGTTTCGGATTTGTTGGGACTAGCGGCGGATGCGGAGCAGTTCTTC
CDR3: CSVSDLLGLAADAEQFF

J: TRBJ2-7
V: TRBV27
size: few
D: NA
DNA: TGTGCCAGCAGTTTAGGTCTCGGGGAGGGGGCCTACGAGCAGTACTTC
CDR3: CASSLGLGEGAYEQYF

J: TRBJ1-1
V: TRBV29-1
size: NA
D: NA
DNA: TGCAGCGTTGAAGGGGTCAAAGACACTGAAGCTTTCTTT
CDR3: CSVEGVKDTEAFF

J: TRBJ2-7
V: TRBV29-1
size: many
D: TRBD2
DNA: TGCAGCGTTGTGCTAGCGGGATATGTGTACGAGCAGTACTTC
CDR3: CSVVLAGYVYEQYF

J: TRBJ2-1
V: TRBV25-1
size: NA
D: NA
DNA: TGTGCCAGCAGTGATGGAGGGCAGTTCTTC
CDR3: CASSDGGQFF

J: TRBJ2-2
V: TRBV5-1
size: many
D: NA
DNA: TGCGCCAGCAGCCTCGGACAGACGAACACCGGGGAGCTGTTTTTT
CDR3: CASSLGQTNTGELFF

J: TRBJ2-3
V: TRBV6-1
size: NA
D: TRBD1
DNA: TGTGCCAGCTATCCGATATCCGGACAGGGGCCCACAGATACGCAGTATTTT
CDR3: CASYPISGQGPTDTQYF

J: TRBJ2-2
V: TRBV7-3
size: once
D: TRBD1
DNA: TGTGCCAGCAGCCCCACTGCCGGGACAGGGAACACCGGGGAGCTGTTTTTT
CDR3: CASSPTAGTGNTGELFF

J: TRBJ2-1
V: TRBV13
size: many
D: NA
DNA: TGTGCCAGCAGCTTAGTTATGGGGCGTGGGAATGAGCAGTTCTTC
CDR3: CASSLVMGRGNEQFF

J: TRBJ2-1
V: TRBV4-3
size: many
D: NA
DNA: TGCGCCAGCAGCCAAGATCTGAGGTATGAGCAGTTCTTC
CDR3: CASSQDLRYEQFF

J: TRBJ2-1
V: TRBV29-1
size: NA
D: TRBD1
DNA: TGCAGCGTTGAGAGGGACAGCAATGAGCAGTTCTTC
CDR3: CSVERDSNEQFF

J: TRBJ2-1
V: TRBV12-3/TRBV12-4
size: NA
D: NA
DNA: TGTGCCAGCACTCCGAACCCCAATGAGCAGTTCTTC
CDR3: CASTPNPNEQFF

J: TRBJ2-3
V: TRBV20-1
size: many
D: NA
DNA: TGCAGTGTAGCGGGACAGGGTAGGCCAGATACGCAGTATTTT
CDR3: CSVAGQGRPDTQYF

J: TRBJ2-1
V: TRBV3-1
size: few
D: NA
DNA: TGTGCCAGCAGCCCTGATCCAGGGAATGAGCAGTTCTTC
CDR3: CASSPDPGNEQFF

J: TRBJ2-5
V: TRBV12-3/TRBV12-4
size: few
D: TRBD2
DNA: TGTGCCAGCAGTCCACTGACTAGCGGGGAGGAGACCCAGTACTTC
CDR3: CASSPLTSGEETQYF

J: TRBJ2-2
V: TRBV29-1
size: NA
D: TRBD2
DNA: TGCAGCGCCGACCGGGGGGGCACCGGGGAGCTGTTTTTT
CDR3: CSADRGGTGELFF

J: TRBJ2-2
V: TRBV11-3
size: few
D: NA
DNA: TGTGCCAGCGGAGGGGCCCAGGGAAGGTGGACCGGGGAGCTGTTTTTT
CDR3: CASGGAQGRWTGELFF

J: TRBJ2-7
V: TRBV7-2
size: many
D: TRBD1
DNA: TGTGCCAGCAGCTTAGCCGGGACAGGATCCTACGAGCAGTACTTC
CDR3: CASSLAGTGSYEQYF

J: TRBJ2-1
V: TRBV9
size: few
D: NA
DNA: TGTGCCAGCAGCGTGGAACCCTACAATGAGCAGTTCTTC
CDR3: CASSVEPYNEQFF

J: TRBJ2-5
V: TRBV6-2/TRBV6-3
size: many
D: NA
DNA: TGTGCCAGCAGTTACGGGACTCAAGAGACCCAGTACTTC
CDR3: CASSYGTQETQYF

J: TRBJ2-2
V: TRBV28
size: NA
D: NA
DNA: TGTGCCAGCGCAGGGAGACCGCAAATAAACACCGGGGAGCTGTTTTTT
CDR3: CASAGRPQINTGELFF

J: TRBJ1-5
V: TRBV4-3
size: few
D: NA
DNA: TGCGCCAGCAGCCAGGAGTGGGGTGACAATCAGCCCCAGCATTTT
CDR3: CASSQEWGDNQPQHF

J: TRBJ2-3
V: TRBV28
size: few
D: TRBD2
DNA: TGTGCCAGCAGCCCCGGGGGGTCAATGCAGTATTTT
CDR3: CASSPGGSMQYF

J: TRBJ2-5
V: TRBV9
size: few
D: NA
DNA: TGTGCCAGCAGCGTAGGGGGACTGGCACAAGAGACCCAGTACTTC
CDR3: CASSVGGLAQETQYF

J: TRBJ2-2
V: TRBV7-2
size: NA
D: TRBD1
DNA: TGTGCCAGGGGACAGGGGAACACCGGGGAGCTGTTTTTT
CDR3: CARGQGNTGELFF

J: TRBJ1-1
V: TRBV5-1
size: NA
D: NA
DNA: TGCGCCAGCAGCTTGGACCCCGGACAGAAGAACACTGAAGCTTTCTTT
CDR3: CASSLDPGQKNTEAFF

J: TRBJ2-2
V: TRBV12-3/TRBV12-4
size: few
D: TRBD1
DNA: TGTGCCAGCAGTTCGAGACAGGGGGTCGATCCCGGGGAGCTGTTTTTT
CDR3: CASSSRQGVDPGELFF

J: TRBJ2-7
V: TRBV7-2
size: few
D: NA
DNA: TGTGCCAGCAGCGCATACTTGTACGAGCAGTACTTC
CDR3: CASSAYLYEQYF

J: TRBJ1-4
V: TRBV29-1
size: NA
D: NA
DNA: TGCAGCGTTGAAGATCACGGGGCGGGACCCTCCGAAAAACTGTTTTTT
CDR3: CSVEDHGAGPSEKLFF

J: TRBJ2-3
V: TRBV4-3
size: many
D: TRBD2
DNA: TGCGCCAGCAGCCAAGATTGGACTAGCGGGAGGAGCACAGATACGCAGTATTTT
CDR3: CASSQDWTSGRSTDTQYF

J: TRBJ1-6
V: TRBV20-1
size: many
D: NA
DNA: TGCAGTGCTGGTATTAGGCCCCTCCACTTT
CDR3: CSAGIRPLHF

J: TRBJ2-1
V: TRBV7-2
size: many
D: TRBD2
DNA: TGTGCCAGCAGTCGTACTAGCGGGAATTACAATGAGCAGTTCTTC
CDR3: CASSRTSGNYNEQFF

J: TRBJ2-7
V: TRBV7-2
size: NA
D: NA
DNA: TGTGCCAGCAGCTTAGACACAGGGCGTGAGCAGTACTTC
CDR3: CASSLDTGREQYF

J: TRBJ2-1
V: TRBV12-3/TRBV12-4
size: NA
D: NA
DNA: TGTGCCAGCAGTTTAGGACTTACTGATCGGGACAATGAGCAGTTCTTC
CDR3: CASSLGLTDRDNEQFF

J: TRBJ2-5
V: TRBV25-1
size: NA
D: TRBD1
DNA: TGTGCCAGCAGTGAAGTCAGGGGGGAGACCCAGTACTTC
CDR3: CASSEVRGETQYF

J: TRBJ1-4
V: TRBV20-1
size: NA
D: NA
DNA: TGCAGTGCTAGAAGGGCTGGGGGAGAAAAACTGTTTTTT
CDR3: CSARRAGGEKLFF

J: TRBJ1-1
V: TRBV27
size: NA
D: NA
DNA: TGTGCCAGCAGCCCGGGTGGGAAAACCACTGAAGCTTTCTTT
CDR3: CASSPGGKTTEAFF

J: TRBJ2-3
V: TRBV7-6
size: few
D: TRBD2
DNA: TGTGCCAGCAGCCCCGCATGGGGCGGGAGGGATGCAGATACGCAGTATTTT
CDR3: CASSPAWGGRDADTQYF

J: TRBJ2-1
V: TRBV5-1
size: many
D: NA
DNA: TGCGCCAGCAGTGAGGGACGGGCCACCTTTTTCTCCTACAATGAGCAGTTCTTC
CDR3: CASSEGRATFFSYNEQFF

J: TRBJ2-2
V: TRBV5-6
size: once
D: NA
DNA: TGTGCCAGCAGCTTGATAGTAGGGACCGGGGAGCTGTTTTTT
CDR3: CASSLIVGTGELFF

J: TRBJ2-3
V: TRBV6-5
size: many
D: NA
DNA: TGTGCCAGCAGGTTCATGGATACGCAGTATTTT
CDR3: CASRFMDTQYF

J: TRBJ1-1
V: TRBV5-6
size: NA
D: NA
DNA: TGTGCCAGCAGCTTTTTGGGAGATCCGAACACTGAAGCTTTCTTT
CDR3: CASSFLGDPNTEAFF

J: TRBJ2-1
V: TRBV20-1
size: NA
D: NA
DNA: TGCAGTAGGGTAAATCTTAATGAGCAGTTCTTC
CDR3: CSRVNLNEQFF

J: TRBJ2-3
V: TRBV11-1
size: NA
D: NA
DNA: TGTGCCAGCAGCTTATTTAGCGTCCTCACAGATACGCAGTATTTT
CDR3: CASSLFSVLTDTQYF

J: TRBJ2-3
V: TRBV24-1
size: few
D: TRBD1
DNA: TGTGCCACCATGGACAGGATCACAGATACGCAGTATTTT
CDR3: CATMDRITDTQYF

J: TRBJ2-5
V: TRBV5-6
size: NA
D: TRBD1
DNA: TGTGCCAGCAGCTTGGGCCCCACGACAGGGGCAGAGACCCAGTACTTC
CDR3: CASSLGPTTGAETQYF

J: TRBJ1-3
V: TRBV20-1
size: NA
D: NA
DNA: TGCAGTGCTCCCTCGAGAGGGGAAGACACCATATATTTT
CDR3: CSAPSRGEDTIYF

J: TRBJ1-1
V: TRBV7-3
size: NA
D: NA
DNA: TGTGCCAGCAGCTTAAACGGGGGGATGAACACTGAAGCTTTCTTT
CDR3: CASSLNGGMNTEAFF

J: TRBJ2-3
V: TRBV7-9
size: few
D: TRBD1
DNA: TGTGCCAGCAGCTACCGGGACAGGGTTGGAGATACGCAGTATTTT
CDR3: CASSYRDRVGDTQYF

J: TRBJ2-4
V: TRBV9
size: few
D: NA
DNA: TGTGCCAGCAGCGTGGGGCCTAGGGCCAAAAACATTCAGTACTTC
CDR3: CASSVGPRAKNIQYF

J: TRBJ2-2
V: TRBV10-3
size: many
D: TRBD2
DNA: TGTGCCATCAGCGCGGGAGGGCCCGGCGGGGAGCTGTTTTTT
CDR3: CAISAGGPGGELFF

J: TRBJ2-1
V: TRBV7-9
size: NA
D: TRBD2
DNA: TGTGCCAGCAGCGACGGACTAGTGATTCATGAGCAGTTCTTC
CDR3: CASSDGLVIHEQFF

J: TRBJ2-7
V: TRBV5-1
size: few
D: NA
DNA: TGCGCCAGCAGCCCTTACAGGGTCGGATACGAGCAGTACTTC
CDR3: CASSPYRVGYEQYF

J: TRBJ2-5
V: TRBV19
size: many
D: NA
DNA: TGTGCCAGTAGTATAGACAGCCAAGAGACCCAGTACTTC
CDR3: CASSIDSQETQYF

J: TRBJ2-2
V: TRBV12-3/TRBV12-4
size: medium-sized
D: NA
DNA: TGTGCCAGCAGTTTAGACGGGGCCAACACCGGGGAGCTGTTTTTT
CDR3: CASSLDGANTGELFF